This is a list of T cell receptor beta chains from one sample in a study of cytomegalovirus exposure and HLA in healthy donors. TCRdb keeps only in-frame clones here, not all; method: immunoSEQ multiplex PCR. Of about 200,000 clones in the sample, about 13% were seen once. The sequenced material came from PBMCs. All receptors come from a middle-aged man in good health and CMV-seropositive. Both conserved end residues are part of each CDR3. Each record gives: D gene, clone size, J gene, V gene, CDR3 DNA, CDR3 protein. The D gene is left open where the match is weak. Size tells how often a clone was seen (once, few, many) or the class of an expanded clone, and some rows leave it out.

. . TRBJ2-7 TRBV7-9 TGTGCCAGCGGTGCCAGGGGTAATTCCTACGAGCAGTACTTC CASGARGNSYEQYF
TRBD1 few TRBJ1-1 TRBV5-5 TGTGCCAGCAAAAGTCCTGCAGGGGGCATGAACACTGAAGCTTTCTTT CASKSPAGGMNTEAFF
. . TRBJ1-1 TRBV28 TGTGCCAGCAGTACCGGGACTAGGGAAGCTTTCTTT CASSTGTREAFF
. few TRBJ2-7 TRBV12-5 TGTGCTAGTGGTGAGGATCCGGGCTACGAGCAGTACTTC CASGEDPGYEQYF
. . TRBJ1-4 TRBV4-2 TGTGCCAGCAGCCAAAACAGGGCTAACGAAAAACTGTTTTTT CASSQNRANEKLFF
TRBD1 few TRBJ1-2 TRBV7-2 TGTGCCAGCAGCTTAGGGGACAGGGTCAAAGGCTACACCTTC CASSLGDRVKGYTF
. few TRBJ1-1 TRBV25-1 TGTGCCAGCTCCTTGGGATTGGGGCGCACTGAAGCTTTCTTT CASSLGLGRTEAFF
. . TRBJ2-3 TRBV19 TGTGCCAGCTCAAATAAGGGGTCTCTGCCGCAGTATTTT CASSNKGSLPQYF
TRBD2 few TRBJ2-3 TRBV5-1 TGCGCCAGCAGCTTGGACGGGGGGATACGCACAGATACGCAGTATTTT CASSLDGGIRTDTQYF
TRBD1 . TRBJ2-2 TRBV7-9 TGTGCCAGCAGCTTGCAGGGGGCGGCCGGGGAGCTGTTTTTT CASSLQGAAGELFF
. few TRBJ1-6 TRBV6-1 TGTGCCAGCAGTGAAGTCCAGGGTAATTCACCCCTCCACTTT CASSEVQGNSPLHF
. . TRBJ2-3 TRBV12-5 TGTGCTAGTGGTTCCCCCGATATGCCTAGCATCCCCCGGGATACGCAGTATTTT CASGSPDMPSIPRDTQYF
TRBD2 . TRBJ2-3 TRBV6-1 TGTGCCAGCAGTGAAGCGATGGCGGGGGGGCCAGATACGCAGTATTTT CASSEAMAGGPDTQYF
. . TRBJ1-3 TRBV5-8 TGTGCCAGCAGCGTGTCTACTGGAAACACCATATATTTT CASSVSTGNTIYF
. . TRBJ2-5 TRBV6-5 TGTGCCAGCAGTCCTCTCGGGGGGCTAGAGACCCAGTACTTC CASSPLGGLETQYF
TRBD2 . TRBJ2-3 TRBV5-1 TGCGCCAGCAGCTTGGCCGAGCGGGGCTCCACAGATACGCAGTATTTT CASSLAERGSTDTQYF
TRBD2 few TRBJ2-3 TRBV5-1 TGCGCCAGCAGCGGGGTTAGCGGGGGCACCACAGATACGCAGTATTTT CASSGVSGGTTDTQYF
. . TRBJ1-6 TRBV7-3 TGTGCCAGCAGCTTTGCAGGGGAAAATTCACCCCTCCACTTT CASSFAGENSPLHF
TRBD2 . TRBJ2-4 TRBV5-4 TGTGCCAGCAGCCCCCGGACTAGCGGGAAAATTCAGTACTTC CASSPRTSGKIQYF
. few TRBJ1-1 TRBV28 TGTGCCAGCAGTGCCGGAGGGGTAGGGAACACTGAAGCTTTCTTT CASSAGGVGNTEAFF
TRBD1 . TRBJ1-1 TRBV18 TGTGCCAGCTCCCTACTACAGGGGCCTTCTGAAGCTTTCTTT CASSLLQGPSEAFF
TRBD1 few TRBJ2-7 TRBV11-3 TGTGCCAGCAGCTTACAACAGGGGAGAGAGCAGTACTTC CASSLQQGREQYF
. . TRBJ2-5 TRBV6-5 TGTGCCAGCAGTTCAAGGGGTATCGAGGCAGAGACCCAGTACTTC CASSSRGIEAETQYF
. few TRBJ2-1 TRBV15 TGTGCCACCAGCAGAGATCCCGCAGGGGCCTCCTACAATGAGCAGTTCTTC CATSRDPAGASYNEQFF
. . TRBJ2-2 TRBV10-3 TGTGCCATAAAGGACAGTCTCTTCGGGGAGCTGTTTTTT CAIKDSLFGELFF
. few TRBJ2-1 TRBV6-4 TGTGCCAGCAGTGACCGGGGGGCCAGGAATGAGCAGTTCTTC CASSDRGARNEQFF